This TCR beta chain was sequenced in a study of CD8 T cells in Susac syndrome. In the study overall: Roughly 8 of the sequenced Susac syndrome patients were in remission, and more than 5 had active disease.

Random hexamers were used to reverse transcribe an amount of about 0.5 to 1 ug RNA. Amplification of TCR beta CDR3 was carried out by immunoSEQ multiplex PCR, which covered 54 Vbeta and 13 Jbeta segments. TCRdb ran MiXCR on the immunoSEQ multiplex PCR reads and lists one entry per CDR3 protein. Of tens of thousands of distinct CDR3 sequences detected, 80% to 95% appear once; the ten largest clones hold around 0.45%. The CD8+ and CD4+ T cells were isolated magnetically using a negative isolation approach, whereas the TEMRA cells were enriched by FACS. Losses at the gene ends were 0 bases for V and 5 bases for J; bases not matched to a gene: 8. In germline, CDR1 is LNHNV, CDR2 YYDKDF (reference sequence). CDR3 length equals 16 residues.

What was sequenced was CD8+ T cells from PBMCs. This sequence joins TRBV15 and TRBJ2-3, with 7 bases lining up with TRBD1. The origin of this receptor is a human donor with Susac syndrome. CDR3 residues: CATSRERGRHLDTQYF. In DNA, the CDR3 is TGTGCCACCAGCAGAGAGAGGGGGCGACATTTAGATACGCAGTATTTT.